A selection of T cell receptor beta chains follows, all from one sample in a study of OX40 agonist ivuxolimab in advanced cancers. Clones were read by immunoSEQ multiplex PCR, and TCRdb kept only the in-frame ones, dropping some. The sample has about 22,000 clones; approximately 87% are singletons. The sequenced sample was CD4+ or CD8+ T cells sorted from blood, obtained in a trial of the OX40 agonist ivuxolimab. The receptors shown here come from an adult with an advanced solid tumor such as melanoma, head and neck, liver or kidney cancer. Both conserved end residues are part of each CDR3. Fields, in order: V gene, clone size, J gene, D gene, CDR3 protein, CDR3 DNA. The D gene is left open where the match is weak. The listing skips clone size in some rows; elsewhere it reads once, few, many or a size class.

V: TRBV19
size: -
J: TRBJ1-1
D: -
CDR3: CASRAEGEAFF
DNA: TGTGCCAGTAGGGCGGAGGGAGAAGCTTTCTTT

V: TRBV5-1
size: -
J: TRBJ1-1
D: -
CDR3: CASSFGQGNTEAFF
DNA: TGCGCCAGCAGCTTTGGCCAGGGGAACACTGAAGCTTTCTTT

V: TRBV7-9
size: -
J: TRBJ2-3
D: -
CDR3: CASSLGDSTDTQYF
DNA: TGTGCCAGCAGTCTCGGGGACAGCACAGATACGCAGTATTTT

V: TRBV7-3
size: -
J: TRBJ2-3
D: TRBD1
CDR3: CASSLAGTDSTDTQYF
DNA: TGTGCCAGCAGCTTGGCCGGGACAGATAGCACAGATACGCAGTATTTT

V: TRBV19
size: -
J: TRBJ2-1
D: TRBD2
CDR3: CASTPSREGIYNEQFF
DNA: TGTGCCAGTACCCCCAGCCGGGAGGGGATTTACAATGAGCAGTTCTTC

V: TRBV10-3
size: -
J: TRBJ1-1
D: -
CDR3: CAIRGIKAFKSAFF
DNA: TGTGCCATCAGGGGTATAAAGGCGTTCAAATCGGCTTTCTTT

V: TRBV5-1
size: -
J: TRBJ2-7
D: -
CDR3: CASSGVTYEQYF
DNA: TGCGCCAGCAGCGGAGTTACCTACGAGCAGTACTTC

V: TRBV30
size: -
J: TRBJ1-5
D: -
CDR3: CAWSVPDQPQHF
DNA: TGTGCCTGGAGTGTACCTGATCAGCCCCAGCATTTT

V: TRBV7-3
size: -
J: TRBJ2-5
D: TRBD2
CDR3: CASSLKATSGGLNREPQETQYF
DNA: TGTGCCAGCAGCTTAAAGGCGACTAGCGGGGGCCTGAATAGGGAGCCCCAAGAGACCCAGTACTTC

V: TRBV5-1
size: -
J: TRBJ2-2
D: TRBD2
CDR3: CASSLDGTSGTGELFF
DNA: TGCGCCAGCAGCTTGGACGGGACTAGCGGCACCGGGGAGCTGTTTTTT

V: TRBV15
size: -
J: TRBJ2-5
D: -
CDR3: CATSRDGAIQETQYF
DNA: TGTGCCACCAGCAGAGATGGAGCAATCCAAGAGACCCAGTACTTC

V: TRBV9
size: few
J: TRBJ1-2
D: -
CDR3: CASSPVGTVGAVTF
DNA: TGTGCCAGCAGCCCGGTGGGGACTGTCGGGGCCGTCACCTTC

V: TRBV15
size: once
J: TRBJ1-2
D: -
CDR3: CATSRDQGGYGYTF
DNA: TGTGCCACCAGCAGAGATCAAGGGGGCTATGGCTACACCTTC

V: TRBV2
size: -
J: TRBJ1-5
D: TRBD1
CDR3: CASSSGTGRNGNQPQHF
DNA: TGTGCCAGCAGCTCCGGGACAGGGAGAAACGGCAATCAGCCCCAGCATTTT

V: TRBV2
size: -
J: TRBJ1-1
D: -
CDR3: CASRETGTEAFF
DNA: TGTGCCAGCAGGGAGACAGGCACTGAAGCTTTCTTT

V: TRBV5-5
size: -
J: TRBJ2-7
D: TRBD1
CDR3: CASSSPGQGSYEQYF
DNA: TGTGCCAGCAGCTCTCCGGGACAGGGATCCTACGAGCAGTACTTC

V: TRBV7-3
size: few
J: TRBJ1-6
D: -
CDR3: CASSEAGAYNSPLHF
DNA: TGTGCCAGCTCAGAGGCGGGGGCCTATAATTCACCCCTCCACTTT

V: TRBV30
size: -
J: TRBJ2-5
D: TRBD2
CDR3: CAWSSVAGETQYF
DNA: TGTGCCTGGAGTTCCGTAGCGGGGGAGACCCAGTACTTC

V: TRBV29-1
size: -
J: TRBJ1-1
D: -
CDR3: CSVPSGSQNTEAFF
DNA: TGCAGCGTCCCGTCAGGTTCTCAAAACACTGAAGCTTTCTTT

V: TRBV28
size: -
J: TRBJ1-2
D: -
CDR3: CASSPRTRHPGGYTF
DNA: TGTGCCAGCAGTCCACGGACTAGGCATCCGGGTGGCTACACCTTC

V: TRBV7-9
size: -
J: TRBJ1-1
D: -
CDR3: CASSPSAGENTEAFF
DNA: TGTGCCAGCAGCCCTTCGGCAGGGGAGAACACTGAAGCTTTCTTT

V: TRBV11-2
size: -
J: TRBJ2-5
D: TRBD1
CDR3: CASSATGTGPQETQYF
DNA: TGTGCCAGCAGCGCGACCGGGACAGGGCCTCAAGAGACCCAGTACTTC

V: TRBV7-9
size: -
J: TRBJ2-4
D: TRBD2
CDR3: CASSFTGGLDIQYF
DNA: TGTGCCAGCAGCTTTACGGGGGGACTGGACATTCAGTACTTC

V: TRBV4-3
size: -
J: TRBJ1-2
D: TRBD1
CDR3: CASSQARGQGLAGYTF
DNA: TGCGCCAGCAGCCAAGCCCGGGGACAGGGTCTTGCGGGCTACACCTTC

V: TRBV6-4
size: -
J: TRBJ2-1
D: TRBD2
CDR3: CASSQLAGAYNEQFF
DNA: TGTGCCAGCAGTCAACTAGCGGGGGCCTACAATGAGCAGTTCTTC

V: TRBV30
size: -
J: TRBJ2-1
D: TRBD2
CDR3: CAWSVPGGGAGNEQFF
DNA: TGTGCCTGGAGTGTACCAGGCGGGGGGGCCGGGAATGAGCAGTTCTTC

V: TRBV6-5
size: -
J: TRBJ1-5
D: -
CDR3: CASSWDSNQPQHF
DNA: TGTGCCAGCAGTTGGGATAGCAATCAGCCCCAGCATTTT

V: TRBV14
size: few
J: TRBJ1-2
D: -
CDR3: CASSLLGGAAYGYTF
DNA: TGTGCCAGCAGCCTCCTTGGGGGGGCGGCCTATGGCTACACCTTC

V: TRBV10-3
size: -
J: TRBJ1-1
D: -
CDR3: CAISGKDGHTEAFF
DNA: TGTGCCATCAGTGGAAAGGACGGGCACACTGAAGCTTTCTTT

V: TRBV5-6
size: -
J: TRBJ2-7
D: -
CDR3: CASSLVGVEQYF
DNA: TGTGCCAGCAGCTTGGTAGGGGTCGAGCAGTACTTC

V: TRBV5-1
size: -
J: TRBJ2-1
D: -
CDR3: CAGIRAGRNEQFF
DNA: TGCGCCGGGATAAGAGCAGGGCGGAATGAGCAGTTCTTC

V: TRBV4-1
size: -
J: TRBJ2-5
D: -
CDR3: CASSQDGGRGFQETQYF
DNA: TGCGCCAGCAGCCAGGATGGCGGCAGGGGATTCCAAGAGACCCAGTACTTC

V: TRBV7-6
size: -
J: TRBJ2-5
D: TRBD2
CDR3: CASTLTSGGAETQYF
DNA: TGTGCCAGCACCTTGACTAGCGGGGGGGCGGAGACCCAGTACTTC

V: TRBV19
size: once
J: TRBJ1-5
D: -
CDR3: CASTGQGVNQPQHF
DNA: TGTGCCAGTACGGGGCAGGGAGTCAATCAGCCCCAGCATTTT

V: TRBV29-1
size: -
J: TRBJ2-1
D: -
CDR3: CSVEGTLLGEQFF
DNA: TGCAGCGTCGAGGGGACTCTGCTTGGTGAGCAGTTCTTC

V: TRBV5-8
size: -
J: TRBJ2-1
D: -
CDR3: CASSLEGGNEQFF
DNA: TGTGCCAGCAGCTTGGAGGGGGGGAATGAGCAGTTCTTC

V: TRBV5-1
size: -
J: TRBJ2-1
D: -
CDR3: CASSPNSSPSSYNEQFF
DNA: TGCGCCAGCAGCCCCAATTCCAGCCCTAGCTCCTACAATGAGCAGTTCTTC

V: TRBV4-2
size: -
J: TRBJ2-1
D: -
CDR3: CASSQDLDSSSYNEQFF
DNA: TGTGCCAGCAGCCAAGATCTAGACAGCAGCTCCTACAATGAGCAGTTCTTC

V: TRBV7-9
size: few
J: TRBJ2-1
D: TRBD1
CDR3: CASSLDRGLGGEQFF
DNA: TGTGCCAGCAGCTTAGACAGGGGGCTCGGAGGCGAGCAGTTCTTC

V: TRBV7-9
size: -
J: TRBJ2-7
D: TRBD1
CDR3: CASSSPGTGDYEQYF
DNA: TGTGCCAGCAGCTCCCCCGGGACAGGGGACTACGAGCAGTACTTC

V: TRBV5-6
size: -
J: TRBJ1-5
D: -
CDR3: CASSLGSARRQPQHF
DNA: TGTGCCAGCAGCTTGGGGAGTGCCCGGCGTCAGCCCCAGCATTTT

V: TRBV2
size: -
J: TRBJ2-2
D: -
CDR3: CASSEDGRGRPGELFF
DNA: TGTGCCAGCAGTGAGGACGGGCGGGGACGGCCCGGGGAGCTGTTTTTT

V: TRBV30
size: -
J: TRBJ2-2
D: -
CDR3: CAWHRSGEDTGELFF
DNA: TGTGCCTGGCACCGGTCAGGGGAGGACACCGGGGAGCTGTTTTTT

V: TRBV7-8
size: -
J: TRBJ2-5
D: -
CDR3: CASALLPVETQYF
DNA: TGTGCCAGCGCTCTTCTACCGGTTGAGACCCAGTACTTC

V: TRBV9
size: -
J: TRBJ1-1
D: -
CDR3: CASSVEGRTNTEAFF
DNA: TGTGCCAGCAGCGTTGAGGGACGGACGAACACTGAAGCTTTCTTT

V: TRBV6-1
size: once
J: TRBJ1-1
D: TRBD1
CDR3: CASSRRQGSYTEAFF
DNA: TGTGCCAGCAGTCGACGACAGGGGTCATACACTGAAGCTTTCTTT

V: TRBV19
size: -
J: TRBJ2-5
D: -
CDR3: CASSMTRRTQETQYF
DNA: TGTGCCAGTAGTATGACCCGACGGACCCAAGAGACCCAGTACTTC

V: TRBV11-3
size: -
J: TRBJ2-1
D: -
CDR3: CASSFSFSGEQFF
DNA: TGTGCCAGCAGCTTTAGTTTTTCGGGTGAGCAGTTCTTC

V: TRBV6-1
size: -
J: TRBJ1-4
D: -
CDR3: CASSDLGGDEKLFF
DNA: TGTGCCAGCAGTGACCTGGGCGGAGACGAAAAACTGTTTTTT

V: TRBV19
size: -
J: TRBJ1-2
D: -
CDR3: CATTKQRIDRSNYGYTF
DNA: TGTGCCACTACTAAACAACGGATCGACAGGTCTAACTATGGCTACACCTTC

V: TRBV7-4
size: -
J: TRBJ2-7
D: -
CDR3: CASSQIEWGEQYF
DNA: TGTGCCAGCAGCCAGATCGAATGGGGCGAGCAGTACTTC

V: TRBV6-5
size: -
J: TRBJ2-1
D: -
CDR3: CASSYGRGLYNEQFF
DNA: TGTGCCAGCAGTTACGGGCGGGGGCTATACAATGAGCAGTTCTTC

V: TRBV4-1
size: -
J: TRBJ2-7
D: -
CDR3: CASSQVPGRSDEQYF
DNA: TGCGCCAGCAGCCAAGTTCCAGGGCGGAGCGACGAGCAGTACTTC